The sequence of this T cell receptor beta chain was determined in a study of blood T cell repertoires in COVID-19. Seattle researchers signed up patients amid active infection and tracked them longitudinally. Germline loops: CDR1 MGHDK, CDR2 SYGVNS. The CDR3 runs to 14 residues. The J segment lost 1 base and the V segment lost 1 base, leaving 0 bases of the junction unmatched. Regarding this clone: The sample contains more than one DNA sequence encoding this CDR3.

Methods used by the authors: Amplification of reference gene primers was used by the study to estimate nucleated cell counts. Produced via immunoSEQ multiplex PCR; TCRdb's table is partial and in-frame only. V, J and clone size derive from that table, while D and trimming were established from the DNA sequence. This repertoire shows about 340,000 clones, about nine tenths found once; its top ten account for 7% to 8%. V and J are TRBV25-1 and TRBJ1-2; 7 bases align to TRBD1. Material for sequencing was peripheral blood. The clonotype was recovered from a woman in her 70s with COVID-19, enrolled during active disease. The CDR3 loop is CASSESGGNYGYTF. The CDR3 nucleotides are TGTGCCAGCAGTGAATCAGGGGGTAACTATGGCTACACCTTC.